A selection of T cell receptor beta chains follows, all from one sample in a study of shared clonotypes between healthy human individuals. This table comes from immunoSEQ multiplex PCR, and its TCRdb copy is limited to in-frame clones, with some not included. The table records roughly 760,000 clones, approximately 79% of them present only once. Sequencing input: memory CD4+ T cells sorted from blood. These receptors all stem from a woman aged 25 to 39 in good health. CDR3s include the opening cysteine and the closing phenylalanine or tryptophan. A D gene is named only where the DNA matches it firmly. Size is stated for part of the rows, as once, few or many counts, or as a class when the clone is expanded.

d_call clone_size j_call v_call cdr3_aa cdr3_nt
. . TRBJ1-1 TRBV14 CASSQDSWGTEAFF TGTGCCAGCAGCCAAGACTCGTGGGGTACTGAAGCTTTCTTT
TRBD1 . TRBJ2-7 TRBV5-4 CASSLWHRGAYEQYF TGTGCCAGCAGCTTGTGGCACAGGGGTGCCTACGAGCAGTACTTC
. . TRBJ2-1 TRBV28 CASSLGADGYNEQFF TGTGCCAGCAGTCTCGGAGCGGATGGATACAATGAGCAGTTCTTC
TRBD1 . TRBJ1-5 TRBV19 CASRDREPNQPQHF TGTGCCAGTAGAGACAGGGAACCGAATCAGCCCCAGCATTTT
. . TRBJ2-2 TRBV29-1 CSVEDRTARGTGELFF TGCAGCGTTGAAGATCGGACGGCCCGAGGGACCGGGGAGCTGTTTTTT
TRBD1 few TRBJ1-1 TRBV5-1 CASSFAGGAVTEAFF TGCGCCAGCAGCTTTGCAGGGGGCGCAGTGACTGAAGCTTTCTTT
TRBD1 . TRBJ2-7 TRBV28 CASSSTGGGSYEQYF TGTGCCAGCAGTTCCACAGGGGGTGGCTCCTACGAGCAGTACTTC
. . TRBJ2-4 TRBV2 CASSEGGGVKNIQYF TGTGCCAGCAGTGAAGGAGGGGGAGTCAAAAACATTCAGTACTTC
. . TRBJ1-2 TRBV19 CASSVTGTGVNYGYTF TGTGCCAGTAGTGTAACGGGGACCGGGGTTAACTATGGCTACACCTTC
. few TRBJ2-7 TRBV5-4 CASSLERTTYEQYF TGTGCCAGCAGCTTGGAGAGGACGACCTACGAGCAGTACTTC
. . TRBJ1-1 TRBV10-1 CAITGIRRRLHLNTEAFF TGCGCCATCACCGGAATTAGGAGGAGGCTACACCTGAACACTGAAGCTTTCTTT
TRBD1 . TRBJ1-4 TRBV30 CAWSSGTGREKLFF TGTGCCTGGAGTTCCGGGACAGGGAGAGAAAAACTGTTTTTT
TRBD2 . TRBJ2-7 TRBV19 CASRPGLAAHEQYF TGTGCCAGTAGGCCGGGACTAGCGGCCCACGAGCAGTACTTC
TRBD1 . TRBJ1-2 TRBV27 CASTFVGTGGGGYTF TGTGCCAGCACTTTCGTAGGGACAGGGGGCGGTGGCTACACCTTC
. . TRBJ1-2 TRBV28 CASSLLDRIYGYTF TGTGCCAGCAGTTTACTCGACAGGATCTATGGCTACACCTTC
. . TRBJ2-7 TRBV5-1 CASSPVRDGSYEQYF TGCGCCAGCAGCCCTGTTCGGGACGGATCCTACGAGCAGTACTTC
. . TRBJ2-3 TRBV28 CASSFASEEDTQYF TGTGCCAGCAGTTTTGCTAGCGAGGAAGATACGCAGTATTTT